This TCR beta chain is from a study of blood T cell repertoires in COVID-19. Overall study: Acute and convalescent COVID-19 specimens originated in the United States, Italy and Spain. Sources were T cells, B-cell-depleted T cells, or PBMCs; the material itself was cDNA or gDNA.

Profiled with immunoSEQ multiplex PCR; TCRdb holds only in-frame clones, not every one. The sample has 90,000 or so clones, approximately 90% seen once. Germline CDR1 LGHDT, CDR2 YNNKEL (reference sequence). There are 14 residues in the CDR3. The trim removed 4 bases at V and 7 bases at J, leaving 5 bases unmatched. The chain joins TRBV3-1 (or the pseudogene TRBV3-2) to TRBJ2-2, with TRBD1 matching over 8 bases. The sequence came from a human donor with active COVID-19. The donor label of this sample is uncertain. The specimen was peripheral blood. CDR3 sequence: CASSPGQVVGELFF. In DNA, the CDR3 is TGTGCCAGCAGCCCGGGACAGGTGGTCGGGGAGCTGTTTTTT.